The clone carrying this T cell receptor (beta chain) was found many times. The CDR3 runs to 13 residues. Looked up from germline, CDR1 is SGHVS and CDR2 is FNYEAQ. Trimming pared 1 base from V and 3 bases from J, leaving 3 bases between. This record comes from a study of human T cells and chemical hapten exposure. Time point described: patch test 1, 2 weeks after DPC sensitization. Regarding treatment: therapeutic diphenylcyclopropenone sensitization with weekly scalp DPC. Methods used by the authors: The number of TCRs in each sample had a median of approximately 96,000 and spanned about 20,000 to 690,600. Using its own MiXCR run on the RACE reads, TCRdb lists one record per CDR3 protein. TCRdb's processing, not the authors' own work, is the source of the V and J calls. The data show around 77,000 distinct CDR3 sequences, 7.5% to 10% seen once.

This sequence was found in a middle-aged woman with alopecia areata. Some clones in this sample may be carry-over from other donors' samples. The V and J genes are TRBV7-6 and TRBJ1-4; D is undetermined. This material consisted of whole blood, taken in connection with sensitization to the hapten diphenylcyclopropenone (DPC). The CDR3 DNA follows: TGTGCCAGCAGCTTAGGACCTAATGAAAAACTGTTTTTT. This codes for CASSLGPNEKLFF.